The rows below give T cell receptor beta chains drawn from one sample of a study of CD8+CD57+ T cells in acquired aplastic anemia. TCRdb redid the calling of the reads with MiXCR, one entry per CDR3 protein. The sample records around 140,000 distinct CDR3 sequences, more than 35% being singletons. The sequencing input was sorted CD4+, CD8+, or CD8+CD57+ T cells (not recorded which) from PBMCs. These receptors originate from a human donor in good health, serving as a control. Both conserved end residues are part of each CDR3. Fields, in order: D gene, V gene, J gene, CDR3 protein. A D gene is named only where the DNA matches it firmly.

D: -
V: TRBV7-9
J: TRBJ1-1
CDR3: CASFGVKNTEAFF

D: TRBD1
V: TRBV15
J: TRBJ1-5
CDR3: CATSRGSQGVSNQPQHF

D: -
V: TRBV12-3/TRBV12-4
J: TRBJ2-7
CDR3: CASSLRRGSNEQYF

D: -
V: TRBV11-2
J: TRBJ1-1
CDR3: CASSPRAGIEAFF

D: -
V: TRBV7-8
J: TRBJ2-7
CDR3: CASSLVGGGVYEQYF

D: TRBD2
V: TRBV20-1
J: TRBJ2-7
CDR3: CSASGLLAGGGEQYF

D: TRBD1
V: TRBV6-1
J: TRBJ1-2
CDR3: CASTLTGAWVYGYTF

D: -
V: TRBV3-1
J: TRBJ1-1
CDR3: CASSPETGNTEAFF

D: -
V: TRBV19
J: TRBJ2-3
CDR3: CASKGGPTTDTQYF

D: TRBD1
V: TRBV2
J: TRBJ1-6
CDR3: CASTAGQGGSPLHF

D: -
V: TRBV5-4
J: TRBJ2-7
CDR3: CASSFGLAYEQYF

D: TRBD1
V: TRBV24-1
J: TRBJ1-2
CDR3: CATSSGQASYTF

D: -
V: TRBV19
J: TRBJ1-2
CDR3: CASSRGGNYGYTF

D: -
V: TRBV19
J: TRBJ1-4
CDR3: CASSIGEGVEKLFF

D: -
V: TRBV7-8
J: TRBJ2-7
CDR3: CASRPPVSYEQYF

D: -
V: TRBV15
J: TRBJ1-1
CDR3: CATSSGPYTEAFF

D: -
V: TRBV5-4
J: TRBJ2-3
CDR3: CASSLEARDTQYF

D: -
V: TRBV25-1
J: TRBJ2-1
CDR3: CACSARAAGGLNEQFF

D: -
V: TRBV10-3
J: TRBJ2-7
CDR3: CAISDLGEQYF

D: -
V: TRBV25-1
J: TRBJ1-1
CDR3: CASRAGRGGEAFF

D: TRBD2
V: TRBV7-2
J: TRBJ2-1
CDR3: CASSPRTSGGVEQFF

D: -
V: TRBV7-4
J: TRBJ2-5
CDR3: CASSWTGQETQYF

D: -
V: TRBV20-1
J: TRBJ2-5
CDR3: CSALDGKETQYF

D: -
V: TRBV12-3/TRBV12-4
J: TRBJ2-3
CDR3: CASSINPGTDTQYF

D: TRBD1
V: TRBV5-1
J: TRBJ1-1
CDR3: CASRQQGATEAFF

D: TRBD1
V: TRBV3-1
J: TRBJ2-7
CDR3: CASSQDRTGGNEQYF

D: -
V: TRBV25-1
J: TRBJ2-7
CDR3: CATSDIQGEQYF

D: -
V: TRBV6-1
J: TRBJ1-2
CDR3: CASSEGGGFLRGYTF

D: TRBD2
V: TRBV11-2
J: TRBJ2-7
CDR3: CASSLTSGNDEQYF

D: -
V: TRBV5-1
J: TRBJ2-5
CDR3: CASSLVTGETQYF

D: -
V: TRBV13
J: TRBJ1-6
CDR3: CASSFGPVYNSPLHF

D: -
V: TRBV6-1
J: TRBJ2-6
CDR3: CASSEVRAAITGANVLTF

D: TRBD1
V: TRBV10-3
J: TRBJ1-2
CDR3: CASSLDRGQSNYGYTF

D: -
V: TRBV20-1
J: TRBJ2-3
CDR3: CSAQFRFWTDTQYF

D: -
V: TRBV10-3
J: TRBJ1-6
CDR3: CAISKQGLGDLSPLHF

D: -
V: TRBV18
J: TRBJ1-1
CDR3: CASSQTGFGVSMNTEAFF

D: -
V: TRBV2
J: TRBJ1-1
CDR3: CASSVGPPLNTEAFF

D: -
V: TRBV11-2
J: TRBJ2-7
CDR3: CASSLTYEQYF

D: -
V: TRBV7-9
J: TRBJ2-7
CDR3: CASSLVRGHEQYF

D: -
V: TRBV2
J: TRBJ2-5
CDR3: CASSPRRWGLGTQYF

D: -
V: TRBV10-3
J: TRBJ1-2
CDR3: CAIRGTKQAGYTF

D: -
V: TRBV20-1
J: TRBJ1-4
CDR3: CSARATDEKLFF